These 3 T cell receptor beta chains were sequenced from one sample in a study of glioma-infiltrating T cells. Using RNA template, CDR3s of TCR alpha and beta were amplified with iRepertoire arm-PCR. MiXCR, applied by TCRdb to the multiplex PCR reads, yields one record per CDR3 protein. Of about 140,000 distinct CDR3 sequences listed, 30% to 40% were seen once; the top ten hold about a fifth. Input material: glioma tissue, nonneoplastic brain tissue, or PBMCs (not recorded which). Every receptor here comes from a human donor with low-grade glioma or glioblastoma, undergoing nonglioma brain surgery, or in good health (not recorded which).

To note about this clonotype: A read error may explain this, as a much larger clone is one base away. This sequence joins TRBV4-3 and TRBJ2-1, with D hard to call. The CDR3 runs to 14 residues. The germline gives CDR1 LGHNA, CDR2 YSLEER. The germline V and J ends were trimmed by 1 base and 13 bases, with 17 bases remaining between them. CDR3 sequence (DNA): TGCGCCAGCAGCCAAGGACTGGTGATGGACCACCAGTTCTTC. Its protein is CASSQGLVMDHQFF.

This chain uses TRBV18 with TRBJ2-5; TRBD1 might be the D (5 bases). The CDR3 loop spans 15 amino acids. Per the germline V gene, CDR1 is KGHSH and CDR2 is LQKENI. Trimming took 1 base from V and 2 from J, leaving 11 bases between them. Here the CDR3 DNA reads TGTGCCAGCTCACCACGGCAGGGAAGGCAAGAGACCCAGTACTTC. Translating it yields CASSPRQGRQETQYF.

Comments on this clonotype: Compared with germline, one end of the junction differs, possibly owing to a read error. This sequence joins TRBV28 and TRBJ1-3; no clear D. CDR3 length equals 18 residues. CDR1 and CDR2 from the germline V gene are MDHEN and SYDVKM. The CDR3 nucleotides read TGTGCCAGCAGGTCGACATCTGGGTATCTGAGCTCTAGAAACACCATATATTTT. Translated: CASRSTSGYLSSRNTIYF.